These 27 T cell receptor beta chains were sequenced from one sample in a study of shared clonotypes between healthy human individuals. This table comes from immunoSEQ multiplex PCR, and its TCRdb copy is limited to in-frame clones, with some not included. The sample holds roughly 1,100,000 clones; under 80% are singletons and the top ten take roughly 1.5%. The sample comprised memory CD4+ T cells sorted from blood. Documented subset: CD45RA-negative fraction. Receptor source: a man in his late teens or twenties in good health.

The chain couples TRBV2 to TRBJ1-2; 8 nucleotides agree with TRBD1. With 1 base clipped from V and 3 bases from J, the junction kept 1 base outside the gene matches. Germline CDR1 is SNHLY and CDR2 is FYNNEI. The CDR3 loop spans 14 amino acids. CDR3 DNA sequence: TGTGCCAGCAGTGAAGGGACAGGGTACTATGGCTACACCTTC. Its translation: CASSEGTGYYGYTF.

The chain has TRBV7-3 and TRBJ2-1; D gene uncertain. Germline values: CDR1 SGHTA, CDR2 FQGTGA. Trimming removed 5 bases at V and 10 bases at J, with 15 bases between. This CDR3 contains 13 residues. The CDR3, as DNA: TGTGCCAGCAGCCGAGATAGTGGGCTAGAGCAGTTCTTC. Its translation is CASSRDSGLEQFF. Full variable domain (remainder filled in from reference TRBV7-3 and TRBJ2-1): GAGVSQTPSNKVTEKGKYVELRCDPISGHTALYWYRQSLGQGPEFLIYFQGTGAADDSGLPNDRFFAVRPEGSVSTLKIQRTERGDSAVYLCASSRDSGLEQFFGPGTRLTVL.

The V and J genes are TRBV5-4 and TRBJ2-1; the match to TRBD2 covers 10 bases. CDR1 SGHNT and CDR2 YYREEE come from the germline V gene (reference sequence). The CDR3 sequence is 15 residues long. With 4 bases clipped from V and 6 bases from J, the junction kept 7 bases outside the gene matches. In nucleotides, the CDR3 is TGTGCCAGCAGCCCCCCGGCTAGCGGGAGCAATGAGCAGTTCTTC. Encoded protein: CASSPPASGSNEQFF.

The chain joins TRBV6-1 to TRBJ1-1; 11 nucleotides agree with TRBD1. This CDR3 is 17 amino acids long. V shed 4 bases and J 4 bases; nucleotides not matched to a gene: 11. Germline assignment: CDR1 MNHNS and CDR2 SASEGT. CDR3 DNA: TGTGCCAGCAGTGGACCGGGACAGGGGGTATCGGGCACTGAAGCTTTCTTT. This codes for CASSGPGQGVSGTEAFF.

The V gene is TRBV7-2, the J gene TRBJ1-2, with a tentative D call TRBD1 (5 bases). V was shortened by 4 bases and J by 4 bases, with 10 bases between the two germline ends. CDR1 and CDR2 from the germline V gene are SGHTA and FQGNSA. The CDR3 is 13 residues long. CDR3 in amino acids: CASSWGSTYGYTF. CDR3 DNA sequence: TGTGCCAGCAGCTGGGGCAGCACCTATGGCTACACCTTC. Full variable domain (remainder filled in from reference TRBV7-2 and TRBJ1-2): GAGVSQSPSNKVTEKGKDVELRCDPISGHTALYWYRQSLGQGLEFLIYFQGNSAPDKSGLPSDRFSAERTGGSVSTLTIQRTQQEDSAVYLCASSWGSTYGYTFGSGTRLTVV.

The chain links TRBV27 to TRBJ2-5; no clear D gene. CDR1 is MNHEY, CDR2 SMNVEV, per germline (reference sequence). Trimming took off 6 bases at V and 3 bases at J, with 8 bases between the two ends. This CDR3 is 12 amino acids long. CDR3 in amino acids: CASRTGEETQYF. CDR3 DNA: TGTGCCAGCAGAACTGGGGAAGAGACCCAGTACTTC.

The chain uses TRBV2 and TRBJ1-2; 8 positions agree with TRBD1. Losses at the gene ends were 2 bases for V and 7 bases for J; bases not matched to a gene: 12. Germline-derived CDR1 and CDR2 are SNHLY and FYNNEI. The CDR3 contains 16 residues. The CDR3 region is CASSELRTGPKPGYTF. CDR3 sequence (DNA): TGTGCCAGCAGTGAACTTAGGACAGGGCCAAAGCCTGGCTACACCTTC.

The rearrangement joins TRBV2 to TRBJ1-2; D is possibly TRBD1 (5 bases). The CDR3 totals 17 residues. V dropped 7 bases and J dropped 5 bases, with 26 bases sitting between them. The germline V gene has CDR1 SNHLY and CDR2 FYNNEI. The CDR3 coding sequence is TGTGCCAGCACCGCCCCGAAGGGCGGGGGGAGACTTTATGGCTACACCTTC. Protein: CASTAPKGGGRLYGYTF. The full variable domain, completed using reference TRBV2 and TRBJ1-2, is EPEVTQTPSHQVTQMGQEVILRCVPISNHLYFYWYRQILGQKVEFLVSFYNNEISEKSEIFDDQFSVERPDGSNFTLKIRSTKLEDSAMYFCASTAPKGGGRLYGYTFGSGTRLTVV.

In regard to this clone: Other DNA variants within this sample encode the same CDR3. The chain recombines TRBV5-1 with TRBJ2-7; 12 bases fit TRBD1. The CDR3 runs 14 residues. The junction had 5 bases not matched to a gene; V was cut back by 4 bases and J by 6 bases. The germline V gene has CDR1 SGHRS and CDR2 YFSETQ. CDR3 sequence: CASSAGTGGLEQYF. CDR3 in DNA: TGCGCCAGCAGCGCCGGGACAGGGGGCCTCGAGCAGTACTTC.

This clone showed up just a few times. The sample carries other DNA sequences with the same CDR3. The V and J genes are TRBV18 and TRBJ2-3, with TRBD2 matching over 10 bases. J lost 1 base, V lost 3 bases, and 4 bases had no gene match. Germline lookup yields CDR1 KGHSH and CDR2 LQKENI. This CDR3 comprises 16 residues. The CDR3 DNA reads as TGTGCCAGCTCACCTCCGGGGACTAGCGGCACAGATACGCAGTATTTT. Translating gives CASSPPGTSGTDTQYF.

V and J are TRBV7-2 and TRBJ2-4; D remains ambiguous. The CDR3 runs to 14 residues. V lost 0 bases and J lost 4, with 7 bases in between. Looked up from germline, CDR1 is SGHTA and CDR2 is FQGNSA. This CDR3 is CASSLADRKNIQYF. DNA for the CDR3: TGTGCCAGCAGCTTAGCTGACCGTAAAAACATTCAGTACTTC.

As regards this clone: The sample carries other DNA sequences with the same CDR3. The chain employs TRBV19 and TRBJ2-5; a possible D gene is TRBD1 (6 bases). This CDR3 region has 12 residues. The V end lost 4 bases, the J end lost 5 bases, and 8 bases lay between the germline ends. The germline gives CDR1 LNHDA, CDR2 SQIVND (reference sequence). The CDR3 DNA follows: TGTGCCAGTAGTACAGGGGTGGAGACCCAGTACTTC. Its translation: CASSTGVETQYF.

The chain couples TRBV6-5 to TRBJ1-3, with D possibly matching TRBD1 (6 bases). Germline V gene data show CDR1 as MNHEY and CDR2 as SVGAGI. This CDR3 is 16 amino acids long. The V and J ends lost 4 bases and 0 bases respectively, with 13 bases between them. CDR3 sequence: CASSSGGGSSGNTIYF. CDR3 coding DNA: TGTGCCAGCAGTTCCGGGGGGGGCAGCTCTGGAAACACCATATATTTT.

The rearrangement joins TRBV18 to TRBJ1-2; D remains unclear. This CDR3 has 13 residues. The V gene's germline CDR1 is KGHSH and CDR2 LQKENI. With 3 bases removed from V and 3 bases from J, the gap between germline ends came to 8 bases. The CDR3 loop reads CASSPTDDYGYTF. The CDR3 region has the DNA TGTGCCAGCTCACCCACGGACGACTATGGCTACACCTTC.

The rearrangement joins TRBV7-2 to TRBJ1-4, with D uncertain. Germline CDR1 is SGHTA and CDR2 is FQGNSA. CDR3 length equals 15 residues. V shed 2 bases and J shed 7 bases, with 14 bases lying between them. The DNA for the CDR3 is TGTGCCAGCAGCTTATATAACCTGGGAGGTGAAAAACTGTTTTTT. It yields the protein CASSLYNLGGEKLFF.

Here the CDR3 reads CASSQDWGAPSYNEQFF. The CDR3 DNA reads TGCGCCAGCAGCCAAGATTGGGGAGCCCCCTCCTACAATGAGCAGTTCTTC. The chain uses TRBV4-3 and TRBJ2-1; D is perhaps TRBD2 (5 bases). V lost 0 bases, J lost 0 bases, and 12 bases lay in between. Germline lookup yields CDR1 LGHNA and CDR2 YSLEER. The CDR3 totals 17 residues.

The chain is built from TRBV19 and TRBJ1-1; D might be TRBD1 (6 bases). The CDR3 contains 13 residues. From germline, CDR1 is LNHDA and CDR2 SQIVND (reference sequence). Trimming removed 6 bases at V and 1 base at J, with 9 bases between. The CDR3 protein is CASRDRKNTEAFF. The CDR3, as DNA: TGTGCCAGTAGAGACAGGAAGAACACTGAAGCTTTCTTT.

The chain links TRBV5-6 to TRBJ2-2; D might be TRBD1 (6 bases). The V gene's germline CDR1 is SGHDT and CDR2 YYEEEE. V lost 1 base to trimming and J lost 2 bases, with 9 bases between them. This CDR3 comprises 15 residues. This chain's CDR3 is CASSLMDRNTGELFF. CDR3 in DNA: TGTGCCAGCAGCTTGATGGACAGAAACACCGGGGAGCTGTTTTTT.

This clone was found once. The DNA of the CDR3 is TGTGCCAGCAGCCCGACTAGCTACGAGCAGTACTTC. Translation gives CASSPTSYEQYF. The rearrangement links TRBV11-2 to TRBJ2-7, with D possibly TRBD2 on 6 matching bases. The V gene lost 5 bases and the J gene lost 3 bases, with 8 bases spanning the gap. This CDR3 has 12 amino acids. From germline, CDR1 is SGHAT and CDR2 FQNNGV. Combining the CDR3 with reference TRBV11-2 and TRBJ2-7 gives the whole variable domain EAGVAQSPRYKIIEKRQSVAFWCNPISGHATLYWYQQILGQGPKLLIQFQNNGVVDDSQLPKDRFSAERLKGVDSTLKIQPAKLEDSAVYLCASSPTSYEQYFGPGTRLTVT.

This clone appeared a single time. The chain employs TRBV6-1 and TRBJ2-1; D remains ambiguous. V was trimmed by 3 bases and J by 7 bases, leaving 13 bases between them. This CDR3 has 14 residues. The germline CDR1 and CDR2 sequences are MNHNS and SASEGT. CDR3 protein: CASSDWTRGNEQFF. Written as DNA, the CDR3 is TGTGCCAGCAGTGACTGGACCCGTGGGAATGAGCAGTTCTTC.

This rearrangement joins TRBV6-5 to TRBJ1-3; D not certain. The CDR3 is 15 amino acids. The ends were cut back, 6 bases at V and 3 bases at J, with 15 bases in the middle. From germline, CDR1 is MNHEY and CDR2 SVGAGI. CDR3 loop: CASSHQTGGGNTIYF. The CDR3 DNA reads as TGTGCCAGCAGCCACCAGACCGGCGGTGGAAACACCATATATTTT.

As to this clone: Other DNA sequences in the sample encode the same CDR3. The rearrangement joins TRBV9 to TRBJ2-5; D not resolved. V lost 2 bases, J lost 2 bases, and 7 bases lay in between. The length of the CDR3 is 13 residues. Per the germline V gene, CDR1 is SGDLS and CDR2 is YYNGEE. DNA of the CDR3: TGTGCCAGCAGCGTCGGCCCTCAAGAGACCCAGTACTTC. Its protein is CASSVGPQETQYF. Full variable domain (rest looked up from reference TRBV9 and TRBJ2-5): DSGVTQTPKHLITATGQRVTLRCSPRSGDLSVYWYQQSLDQGLQFLIQYYNGEERAKGNILERFSAQQFPDLHSELNLSSLELGDSALYFCASSVGPQETQYFGPGTRLLVL.

The rearrangement joins TRBV11-3 to TRBJ2-1; tentative D call: TRBD1 (6 bases). This CDR3 is built from 14 residues. In germline, CDR1 is SGHNT, CDR2 YENEEA. V lost 4 bases to trimming and J lost 4 bases, with 11 bases between them. The CDR3 nucleotides are TGTGCCAGCAGCTGGCAGGACAGATACAATGAGCAGTTCTTC. Translating it yields CASSWQDRYNEQFF.

As for this clone: The junction shows a germline mismatch at one end, possibly a read error. This chain joins TRBV5-4 and TRBJ2-1, with D possibly TRBD2 on 6 matching bases. The germline V gene encodes CDR1 SGHNT and CDR2 YYREEE (reference sequence). The CDR3 is 18 residues long. CDR3 sequence (DNA): TGTGCCAGCAGCGGTCCCAAGGGGCGGGACGGTGGGTACAAGGAGCAGTTCTTC. It encodes CASSGPKGRDGGYKEQFF. The full variable domain, completed using reference TRBV5-4 and TRBJ2-1, is ETGVTQSPTHLIKTRGQQVTLRCSSQSGHNTVSWYQQALGQGPQFIFQYYREEENGRGNFPPRFSGLQFPNYSSELNVNALELDDSALYLCASSGPKGRDGGYKEQFFGPGTRLTVL.

In its sample, this clone was seen once. The chain's CDR3 is CASSLGGRGTDTQYF. The CDR3 DNA sequence: TGTGCCAGCAGCTTGGGTGGCAGGGGGACGGATACGCAGTATTTT. This chain links TRBV5-4 with TRBJ2-3; 7 bases agree with TRBD1. The CDR3 has 15 residues. The germline CDR1 and CDR2 sequences are SGHNT and YYREEE (reference sequence). The V gene end was trimmed by 0 bases and the J gene end by 6 bases; junction bases not matched to a gene: 7.

V is TRBV27 and J is TRBJ2-3, with 8 bases matching TRBD1. The CDR3 has 15 residues. V dropped 6 bases and J dropped 7; count of bases not matched to a gene: 12. Germline loops: CDR1 MNHEY, CDR2 SMNVEV (reference sequence). CDR3 amino acids: CASSLTGTGRNTQYF. CDR3 nucleotide sequence: TGTGCCAGCAGCCTGACCGGGACAGGACGAAATACGCAGTATTTT.

The gene calls are TRBV7-9 and TRBJ2-5; 7 bases agree with TRBD1. The CDR3 runs to 16 residues. The V and J ends lost 5 bases and 1 base, in that order; junction bases with no gene match: 10. Germline-derived CDR1 and CDR2 are SEHNR and FQNEAQ (reference sequence). The chain's CDR3 is CASSKYRGIPQETQYF. DNA for the CDR3: TGTGCCAGCAGCAAATACAGGGGAATACCCCAAGAGACCCAGTACTTC.